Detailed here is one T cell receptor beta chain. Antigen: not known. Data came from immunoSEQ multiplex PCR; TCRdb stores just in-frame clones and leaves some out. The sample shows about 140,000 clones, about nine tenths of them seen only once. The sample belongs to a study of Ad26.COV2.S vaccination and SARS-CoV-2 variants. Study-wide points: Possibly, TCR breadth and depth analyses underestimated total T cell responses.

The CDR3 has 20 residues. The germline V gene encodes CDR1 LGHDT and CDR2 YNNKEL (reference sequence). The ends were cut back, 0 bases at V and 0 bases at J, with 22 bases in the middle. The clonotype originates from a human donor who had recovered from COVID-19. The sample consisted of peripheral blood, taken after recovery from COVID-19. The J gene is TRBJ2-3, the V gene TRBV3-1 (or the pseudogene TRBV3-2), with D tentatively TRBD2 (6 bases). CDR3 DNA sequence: TGTGCCAGCAGCCAAGAAGACCTGGGACGACTAGGCAGGAGCACAGATACGCAGTATTTT. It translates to CASSQEDLGRLGRSTDTQYF.